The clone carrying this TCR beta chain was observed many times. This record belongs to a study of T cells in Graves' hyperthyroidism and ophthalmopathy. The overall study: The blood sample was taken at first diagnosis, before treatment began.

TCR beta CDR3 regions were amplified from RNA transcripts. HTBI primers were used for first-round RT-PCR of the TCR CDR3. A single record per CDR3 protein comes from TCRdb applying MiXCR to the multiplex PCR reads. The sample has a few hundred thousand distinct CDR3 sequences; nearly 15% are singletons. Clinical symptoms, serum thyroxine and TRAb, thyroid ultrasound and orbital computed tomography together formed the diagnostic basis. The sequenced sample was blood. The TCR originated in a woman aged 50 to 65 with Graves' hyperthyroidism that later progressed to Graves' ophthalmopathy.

In nucleotides, the CDR3 is TGCGCCAGCAGCTTGGACAGATTACCCTATGGCTACACCTTC. The encoded protein is CASSLDRLPYGYTF. The V gene is TRBV5-1, the J gene TRBJ1-2, with D unclear. The CDR3 runs 14 residues. V lost 0 bases and J lost 4, with 10 bases in between. Germline assignment: CDR1 SGHRS and CDR2 YFSETQ.